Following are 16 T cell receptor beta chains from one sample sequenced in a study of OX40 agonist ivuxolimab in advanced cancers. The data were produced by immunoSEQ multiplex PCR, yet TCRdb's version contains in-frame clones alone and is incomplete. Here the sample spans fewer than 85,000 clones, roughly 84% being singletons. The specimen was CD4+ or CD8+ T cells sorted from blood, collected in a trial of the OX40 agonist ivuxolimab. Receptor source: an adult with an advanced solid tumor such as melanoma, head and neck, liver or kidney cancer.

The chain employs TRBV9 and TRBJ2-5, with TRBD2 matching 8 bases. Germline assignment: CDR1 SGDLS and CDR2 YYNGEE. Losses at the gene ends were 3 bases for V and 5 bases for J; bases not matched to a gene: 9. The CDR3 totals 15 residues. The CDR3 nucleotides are TGTGCCAGCAGCGCTACGGGGGGGCCTTGGGAGACCCAGTACTTC. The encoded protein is CASSATGGPWETQYF.

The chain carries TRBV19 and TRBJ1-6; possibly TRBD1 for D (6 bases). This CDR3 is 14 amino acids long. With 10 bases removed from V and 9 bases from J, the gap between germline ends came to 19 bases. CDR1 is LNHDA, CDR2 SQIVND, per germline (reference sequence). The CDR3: CATQQQGWVSPLHF. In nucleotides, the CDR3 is TGTGCCACGCAGCAACAGGGATGGGTTTCACCCCTCCACTTT.

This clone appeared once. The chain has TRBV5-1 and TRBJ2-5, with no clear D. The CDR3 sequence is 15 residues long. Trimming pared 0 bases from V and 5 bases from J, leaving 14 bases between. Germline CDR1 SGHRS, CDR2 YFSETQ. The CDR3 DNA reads TGCGCCAGCAGCTTGGGTTCCCGGCCCACGGAGACCCAGTACTTC. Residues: CASSLGSRPTETQYF. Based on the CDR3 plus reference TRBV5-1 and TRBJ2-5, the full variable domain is KAGVTQTPRYLIKTRGQQVTLSCSPISGHRSVSWYQQTPGQGLQFLFEYFSETQRNKGNFPGRFSGRQFSNSRSEMNVSTLELGDSALYLCASSLGSRPTETQYFGPGTRLLVL.

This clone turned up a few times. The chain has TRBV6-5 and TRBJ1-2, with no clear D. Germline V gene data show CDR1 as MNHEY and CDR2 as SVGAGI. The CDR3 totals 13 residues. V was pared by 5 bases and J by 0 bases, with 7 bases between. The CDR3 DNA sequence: TGTGCCAGCAGTCCATCCACTAACTATGGCTACACCTTC. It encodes CASSPSTNYGYTF.

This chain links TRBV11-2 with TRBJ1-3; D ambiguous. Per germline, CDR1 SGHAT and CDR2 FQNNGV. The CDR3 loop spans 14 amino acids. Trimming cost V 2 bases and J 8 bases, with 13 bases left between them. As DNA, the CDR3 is TGTGCCAGCAGCTTATTGCGTTCTTGGGACACCATATATTTT. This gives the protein CASSLLRSWDTIYF.

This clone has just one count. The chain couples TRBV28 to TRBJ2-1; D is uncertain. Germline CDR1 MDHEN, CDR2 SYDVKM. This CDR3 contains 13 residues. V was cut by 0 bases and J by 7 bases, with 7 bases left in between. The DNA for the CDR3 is TGTGCCAGCAGTTTATGGTTCGGTAATGAGCAGTTCTTC. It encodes CASSLWFGNEQFF. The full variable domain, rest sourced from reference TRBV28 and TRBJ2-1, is DVKVTQSSRYLVKRTGEKVFLECVQDMDHENMFWYRQDPGLGLRLIYFSYDVKMKEKGDIPEGYSVSREKKERFSLILESASTNQTSMYLCASSLWFGNEQFFGPGTRLTVL.

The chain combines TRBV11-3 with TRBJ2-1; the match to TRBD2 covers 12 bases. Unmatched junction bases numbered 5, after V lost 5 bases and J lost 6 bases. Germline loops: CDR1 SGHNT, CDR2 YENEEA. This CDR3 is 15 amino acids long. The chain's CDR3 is CASSHRLAGVNEQFF. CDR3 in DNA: TGTGCCAGCAGCCACCGACTAGCGGGAGTCAATGAGCAGTTCTTC.

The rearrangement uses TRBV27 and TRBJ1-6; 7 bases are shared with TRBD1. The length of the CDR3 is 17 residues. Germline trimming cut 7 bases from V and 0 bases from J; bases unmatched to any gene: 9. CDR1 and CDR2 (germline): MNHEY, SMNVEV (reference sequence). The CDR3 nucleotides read TGTGCCAGCAAAACTGGTGACAGGGCCTCCTATAATTCACCCCTCCACTTT. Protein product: CASKTGDRASYNSPLHF.

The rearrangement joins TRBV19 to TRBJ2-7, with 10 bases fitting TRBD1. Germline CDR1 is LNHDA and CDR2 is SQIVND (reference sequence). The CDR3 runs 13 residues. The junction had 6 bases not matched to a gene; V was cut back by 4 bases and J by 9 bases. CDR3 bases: TGTGCCAGTAGTACGGGACAGGGGACCTTGCAGTACTTC. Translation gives CASSTGQGTLQYF.

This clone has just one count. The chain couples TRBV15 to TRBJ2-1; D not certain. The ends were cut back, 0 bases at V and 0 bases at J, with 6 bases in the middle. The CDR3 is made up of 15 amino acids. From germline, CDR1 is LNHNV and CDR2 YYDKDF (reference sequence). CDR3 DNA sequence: TGTGCCACCAGCAGAGAGATGAGCTCCTACAATGAGCAGTTCTTC. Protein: CATSREMSSYNEQFF. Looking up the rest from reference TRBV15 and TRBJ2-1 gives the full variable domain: DAMVIQNPRYQVTQFGKPVTLSCSQTLNHNVMYWYQQKSSQAPKLLFHYYDKDFNNEADTPDNFQSRRPNTSFCFLDIRSPGLGDTAMYLCATSREMSSYNEQFFGPGTRLTVL.

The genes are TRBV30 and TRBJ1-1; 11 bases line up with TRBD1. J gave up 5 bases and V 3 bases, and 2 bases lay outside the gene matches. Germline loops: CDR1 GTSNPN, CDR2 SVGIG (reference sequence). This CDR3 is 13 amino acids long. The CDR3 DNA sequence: TGTGCCTGGAGGGGGACAGGGGGTACTGAAGCTTTCTTT. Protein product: CAWRGTGGTEAFF.

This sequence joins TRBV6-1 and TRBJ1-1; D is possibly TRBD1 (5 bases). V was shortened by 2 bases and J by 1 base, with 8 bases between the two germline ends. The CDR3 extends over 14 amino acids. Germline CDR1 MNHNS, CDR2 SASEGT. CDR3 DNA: TGTGCCAGCAGTGAAACAGGCGAGAACACTGAAGCTTTCTTT. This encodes CASSETGENTEAFF.

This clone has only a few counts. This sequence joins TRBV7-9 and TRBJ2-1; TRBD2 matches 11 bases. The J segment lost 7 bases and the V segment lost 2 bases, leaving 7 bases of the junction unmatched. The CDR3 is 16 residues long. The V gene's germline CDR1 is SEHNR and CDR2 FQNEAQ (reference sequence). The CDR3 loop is CASSLTTSGGRNEQFF. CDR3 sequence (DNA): TGTGCCAGCAGCTTAACAACTAGCGGGGGTAGGAATGAGCAGTTCTTC.

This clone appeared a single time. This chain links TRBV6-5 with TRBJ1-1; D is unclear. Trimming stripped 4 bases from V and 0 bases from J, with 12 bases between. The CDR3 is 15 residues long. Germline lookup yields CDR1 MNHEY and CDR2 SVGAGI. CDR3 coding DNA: TGTGCCAGCAGTTGGGTCGGTTTAATGAACACTGAAGCTTTCTTT. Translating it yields CASSWVGLMNTEAFF.

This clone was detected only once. The DNA of the CDR3 is TGTGCCAGCAGCCAAGTGAGGGGAAACACTGAAGCTTTCTTT. Residues: CASSQVRGNTEAFF. The chain uses TRBV14 and TRBJ1-1, with D maybe TRBD1 (5 bases). The CDR3 consists of 14 residues. V shed 1 base and J shed 2 bases, with 8 bases lying between them. Germline V gene sequence: CDR1 SGHDN, CDR2 FVKESK.

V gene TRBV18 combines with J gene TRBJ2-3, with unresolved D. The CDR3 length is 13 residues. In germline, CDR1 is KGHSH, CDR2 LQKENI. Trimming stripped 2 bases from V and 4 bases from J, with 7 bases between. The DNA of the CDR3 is TGTGCCAGCTCACCAAGGTTCCCAGATACGCAGTATTTT. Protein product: CASSPRFPDTQYF.